This record concerns one T cell receptor (beta chain) sequence. Antigen unknown. Samples underwent the assay at deep level. Clones were sequenced by immunoSEQ multiplex PCR, and TCRdb holds only the in-frame ones, with some missing. Of under 2.5 million clones listed, roughly 90% are singletons. These data come from a study of shared clonotypes between healthy human individuals. Study as a whole: CD4 naive cells filled three plates per donor, CD4 memory three, CD8 naive two and CD8 memory one.

Study-level results: The study sampled only blood, and tissue repertoires likely differ.

Losses at the gene ends were 7 bases for V and 8 bases for J; bases not matched to a gene: 10. The CDR3 spans 15 residues. The germline gives CDR1 SNHLY, CDR2 FYNNEI. This chain links TRBV2 with TRBJ2-1; 11 bases match TRBD2. This receptor was identified in a young man in good health. Some clones in this sample may be carry-over from other donors' samples. Material for sequencing was naive CD4+ T cells from PBMCs. Subset in this sample: CD45RA+ positively selected. CDR3 bases: TGTGCCAGCAATTTAGCGGGAGGGCCACCAGATGAGCAGTTCTTC. As protein: CASNLAGGPPDEQFF. The full variable domain, rest sourced from reference TRBV2 and TRBJ2-1, is EPEVTQTPSHQVTQMGQEVILRCVPISNHLYFYWYRQILGQKVEFLVSFYNNEISEKSEIFDDQFSVERPDGSNFTLKIRSTKLEDSAMYFCASNLAGGPPDEQFFGPGTRLTVL.